This record concerns one T cell receptor beta chain sequence. Antigen specificity is unknown. Trimming took off 6 bases at V and 7 bases at J, with 16 bases between the two ends. The CDR3 covers 14 residues. From germline, CDR1 is MNHNS and CDR2 SASEGT. The source of the sample is a study of radiotherapy plus CTLA-4 blockade in lung cancer. Overall study: Disease control reached 31%, with objective responses in around 20%.

Assay used: immunoSEQ multiplex PCR; TCRdb lists only in-frame clones, some missing. The sample yields tens of thousands of clones, about 78% seen once. Ipilimumab-mediated CTLA-4 blockade plus focal radiation was given to patients having chemo-refractory metastatic non-small-cell lung cancer. Study-wide results and limits: Reported findings show early blood T cell clone dynamics, with interferon-beta, best predicted response. Among blood TCR repertoires after radiotherapy plus ipilimumab, tumor-derived clones expanded.

The gene calls are TRBV6-1 and TRBJ1-5; a possible D gene is TRBD1 (5 bases). This TCR derives from a human donor with non-small cell lung cancer who had a partial response to radiotherapy plus ipilimumab. Some clones in this sample may be carry-over from other donors' samples. The specimen comprised peripheral blood, sampled from a patient treated with radiotherapy plus ipilimumab. The CDR3 DNA follows: TGTGCCAGCAGACCAGCCAGGGTTGGGCAGCCCCAGCATTTT. Its protein product is CASRPARVGQPQHF.